This TCR beta chain was captured in a study of shared clonotypes between healthy human individuals. Overall study context: A couple of women and a few men aged 18 to 49 served as donors.

This CDR3 is built from 14 residues. The V gene lost 6 bases and the J gene lost 9 bases, with 18 bases spanning the gap. Germline V lookup: CDR1 SNHLY, CDR2 FYNNEI. Sequenced by immunoSEQ multiplex PCR; TCRdb stores in-frame clones only, minus some. The sample records roughly 1,000,000 clones, around 78% being singletons. The sequence came from a man aged 18 to 29 in good health. Some clones in this sample may be carry-over from other donors' samples. The chain recombines TRBV2 with TRBJ2-1; D remains unclear. Sequencing was carried out using memory CD4+ T cells from PBMCs. As to subset: CD45RA-negative fraction. The CDR3 region has the DNA TGTGCCAGCAGCGGCCTTACGGGTACAAGTGAGCAGTTCTTC. Amino acids: CASSGLTGTSEQFF.